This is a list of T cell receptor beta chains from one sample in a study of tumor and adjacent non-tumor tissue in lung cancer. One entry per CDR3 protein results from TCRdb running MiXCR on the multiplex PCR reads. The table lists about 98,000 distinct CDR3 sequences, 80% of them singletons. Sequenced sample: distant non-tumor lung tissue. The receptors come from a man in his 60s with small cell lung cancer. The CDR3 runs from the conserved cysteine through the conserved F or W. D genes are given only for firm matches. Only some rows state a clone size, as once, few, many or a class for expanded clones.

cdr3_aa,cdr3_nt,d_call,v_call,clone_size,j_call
CSVQGQGPPEAFF,TGCAGCGTACAGGGACAGGGGCCTCCTGAAGCTTTCTTT,TRBD1,TRBV29-1,many,TRBJ1-1
CTSSFGGRNTIYF,TGTACCAGCAGTTTTGGAGGACGGAACACAATATATTTT,NA,TRBV12-3/TRBV12-4,few,TRBJ1-3
CASRQRGEETQYF,TGTGCCAGCAGGCAACGCGGGGAAGAGACCCAGTACTTC,NA,TRBV13,many,TRBJ2-5
CVSGFSFHEQFF,TGTGTCAGCGGGTTTAGTTTCCATGAGCAATTCTTC,NA,TRBV6-2/TRBV6-3,once,TRBJ2-1
CASSFFANELFF,TGCGCCAGCAGCTTTTTCGCCAATGAGCTGTTCTTC,NA,TRBV5-1,once,TRBJ2-1
CASSLGRGPRHAQYF,TGTGCCAGCAGCTTAGGTAGGGGACCCCGACACGCGCAGTATTTT,NA,TRBV11-2,NA,TRBJ2-3
CSASGGSGRTQETQYF,TGCAGTGCTAGTGGGGGCAGCGGGAGGACCCAAGAGACCCAGTACTTC,TRBD2,TRBV20-1,NA,TRBJ2-5
CASSQAMRGTDSYEQYF,TGCGCCAGCAGCCAAGCCATGAGGGGGACGGACTCCTACGAGCAGTACTTC,NA,TRBV4-1,many,TRBJ2-7
CALGQSYGYTF,TGTGCCTTGGGACAGTCCTATGGCTACACATTC,TRBD1,TRBV30,NA,TRBJ1-2
CASSYRDRSTDTQYF,TGTGCCAGCAGTTACCGGGACCGTAGCACAGATACGCAGTATTTT,NA,TRBV6-5,medium-sized,TRBJ2-3
CASRDRGRGGYAF,TGCGCCAGCAGGGACAGGGGTAGGGGTGGCTACGCCTTC,TRBD1,TRBV10-1,NA,TRBJ1-2
CASGDNGGHNSPLHF,TGTGCCAGCGGCGACAACGGGGGTCATAATTCACCCCTCCACTTT,NA,TRBV13,few,TRBJ1-6
CASSPLEISTDTQYF,TGTGCCAGCAGCCCCTTAGAGATTAGCACAGATACGCAGTATTTT,NA,TRBV11-2,NA,TRBJ2-3
CASSLLTGAMQTNEKLFF,TGTGCCAGTAGCTTGTTGACAGGGGCTATGCAAACTAATGAAAAACTGTTTTTT,TRBD1,TRBV5-4,NA,TRBJ1-4
CASIPDRANRPQHF,TGTGCCAGCATTCCTGACAGGGCCAATCGGCCCCAGCATTTT,TRBD1,TRBV6-1,NA,TRBJ1-5
CASSQAGQLNTEAFF,TGCGCCAGCAGCCAGGCTGGACAGCTGAACACTGAAGCTTTCTTT,NA,TRBV4-1,many,TRBJ1-1
CVNSLTSDTQYF,TGTGTCAACAGCTTAACATCAGATACTCAGTATTTT,NA,TRBV11-2,NA,TRBJ2-3
CASSYARGGIYGQHF,TGTGCCAGCAGTTACGCCCGAGGGGGAATTTACGGGCAGCACTTC,NA,TRBV6-2/TRBV6-3,NA,TRBJ2-7
CASIRGTERHEQYF,TGTGCCAGCATTAGGGGAACAGAGAGGCACGAGCAGTACTTC,NA,TRBV28,many,TRBJ2-7
CASSLSTTGGPYIEQFF,TGTGCCAGCAGCCTTTCCACGACAGGGGGGCCTTACATTGAGCAGTTCTTC,TRBD1,TRBV5-1,NA,TRBJ2-1
CSGVRPGTGVLNEQFF,TGCAGCGGTGTCAGACCCGGGACAGGGGTTCTCAATGAGCAGTTCTTC,TRBD1,TRBV29-1,NA,TRBJ2-1
CASSTYQLQHF,TGTGCCAGCAGCACTTATCAACTCCAGCATTTT,NA,TRBV11-3,NA,TRBJ1-5
CASSLVTTQSSYNYQFF,TGTGCCAGCAGCTTAGTGACAACCCAGAGCTCCTACAATTACCAGTTCTTC,NA,TRBV11-2,once,TRBJ2-1
CRALQAYEQHF,TGCCGTGCTCTACAGGCCTACGAGCAGCACTTC,NA,TRBV20-1,NA,TRBJ2-7
CASSFNRLNEQYF,TGCGCCAGCAGTTTCAACAGACTCAACGAACAGTACTTC,NA,TRBV4-1,NA,TRBJ2-7
CASSLAGGWNEQFF,TGTGCCAGCAGCTTAGCGGGAGGATGGAATGAGCAGTTCTTC,TRBD2,TRBV7-3,NA,TRBJ2-1
CASGLFLQVETQYF,TGTGCTAGCGGCTTATTTTTACAGGTAGAGACCCAGTACTTC,NA,TRBV5-6,NA,TRBJ2-5
CASNDSRGIGYTF,TGTGCCAGCAATGACTCAAGGGGGATTGGCTACACCTTC,NA,TRBV10-2,NA,TRBJ1-2
CCLEYRDTQYF,TGCTGCCTTGAATATCGGGATACGCAGTATTTT,NA,TRBV29-1,NA,TRBJ2-3
CAISSLGAGLLGSEQQYF,TGTGCCATCAGTTCCCTAGGGGCGGGACTCTTGGGTTCGGAGCAGCAGTATTTT,NA,TRBV6-1,NA,TRBJ2-3
CVSSPRLAGMDTGELFF,TGTGTCAGCAGTCCAAGACTAGCGGGAATGGACACCGGGGAGCTGTTTTTT,TRBD2,TRBV6-6,NA,TRBJ2-2
CASSLSEPGNQSQHF,TGTGCCAGCAGTTTGAGTGAGCCAGGCAATCAGTCCCAGCATTTT,NA,TRBV12-3/TRBV12-4,few,TRBJ1-5
CASSHGTSAFGELFF,TGTGCCAGCAGTCACGGGACTAGCGCGTTCGGGGAGCTGTTTTTT,TRBD2,TRBV12-3/TRBV12-4,once,TRBJ2-2
CASSLLQVWSTDKQYF,TGTGCCAGCAGCTTGCTACAAGTATGGAGCACAGATAAGCAGTATTTT,NA,TRBV5-5,once,TRBJ2-3
CASSVARWGEQFF,TGTGCCAGCAGCGTAGCTAGGTGGGGTGAGCAGTTCTTC,NA,TRBV9,NA,TRBJ2-1
CASRSPWGSYEQYF,TGTGCCAGCAGGTCCCCTTGGGGCTCCTACGAGCAGTACTTC,NA,TRBV28,many,TRBJ2-7
CVSRPTSGSKDMQYF,TGTGTCAGCAGACCGACTAGCGGGAGTAAAGATATGCAGTATTTT,TRBD2,TRBV12-3/TRBV12-4,NA,TRBJ2-3
CATRAGYEKLLF,TGCGCCACCAGGGCGGGGTATGAAAAACTGTTATTT,NA,TRBV12-3/TRBV12-4,NA,TRBJ1-4
CAGSYSPSGSDEQYF,TGTGCCGGCAGTTATAGTCCTAGCGGGAGCGACGAGCAGTACTTC,TRBD2,TRBV6-5,once,TRBJ2-7
CSVGWDSHGYTF,TGCAGCGTCGGTTGGGACAGCCATGGCTACACCTTC,TRBD1,TRBV29-1,NA,TRBJ1-2
CASSFVSGTANTEAFF,TGTGCCAGCAGTTTTGTCTCCGGGACAGCGAACACTGAAGCTTTCTTT,TRBD1,TRBV5-6,NA,TRBJ1-1
CARSYQGDEQFF,TGTGCCAGGAGTTATCAGGGGGATGAGCAGTTCTTC,TRBD1,TRBV6-5,NA,TRBJ2-1
CASSFTSGRITGANVLTF,TGTGCCAGCAGTTTTACTAGCGGGAGAATTACTGGGGCCAATGTCCTGACTTTC,TRBD2,TRBV6-2/TRBV6-3,NA,TRBJ2-6
CASRKNYNKQFF,TGTGCCAGTAGGAAAAATTACAATAAGCAGTTCTTC,NA,TRBV12-3/TRBV12-4,NA,TRBJ2-1
CASSSRGVYTGELFF,TGCGCAAGCAGCAGCAGAGGGGTCTATACCGGGGAGCTGTTTTTT,NA,TRBV4-1,few,TRBJ2-2
CTAIQWDGDQQETQYF,TGCACTGCTATTCAGTGGGACGGCGACCAACAAGAGACCCAGTACTTC,NA,TRBV20-1,once,TRBJ2-5
CSAPGLAGSDTQYF,TGCAGTGCCCCGGGACTAGCGGGATCAGATACGCAGTATTTT,TRBD2,TRBV20-1,NA,TRBJ2-3
CASSYLIWLLADNEQFF,TGTGCCAGCAGTTACTTGATCTGGCTACTAGCGGACAATGAGCAGTTCTTC,TRBD2,TRBV6-5,NA,TRBJ2-1